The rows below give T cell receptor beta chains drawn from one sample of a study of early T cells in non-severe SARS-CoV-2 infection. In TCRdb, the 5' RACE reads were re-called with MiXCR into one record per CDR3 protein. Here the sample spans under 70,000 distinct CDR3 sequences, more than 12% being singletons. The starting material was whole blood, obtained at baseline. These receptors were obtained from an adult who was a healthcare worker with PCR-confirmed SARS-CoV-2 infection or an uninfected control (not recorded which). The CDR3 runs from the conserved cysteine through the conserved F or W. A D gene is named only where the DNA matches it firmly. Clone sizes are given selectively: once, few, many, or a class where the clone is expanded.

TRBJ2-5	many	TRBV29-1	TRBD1	TGCAGCGCCGCAGGGGGCCCAGGGGAGACCCAGTACTTC	CSAAGGPGETQYF
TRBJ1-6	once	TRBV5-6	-	TGTGCCAGCAGCTTGGAGGTCGGCTCACCCCTCCACTTT	CASSLEVGSPLHF
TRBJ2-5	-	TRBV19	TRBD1	TGTGCCAGTAGCCTCGCCGGGACAGTGGGCCAAGAGACCCAGTACTTC	CASSLAGTVGQETQYF
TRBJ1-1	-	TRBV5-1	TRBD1	TGCGCCAGCAGCAGTTACAGGGGAGTGAACACTGAAGCTTTCTTT	CASSSYRGVNTEAFF
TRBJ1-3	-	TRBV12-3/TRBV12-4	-	TGTGCCAGCAGTTTCTCGAGCTCCGGAAACACCATATATTTT	CASSFSSSGNTIYF
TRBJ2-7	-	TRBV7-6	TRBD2	TGTGCCAGCAGCTTAACTACTAGCGGAGCCTACGAGCAGTACTTC	CASSLTTSGAYEQYF
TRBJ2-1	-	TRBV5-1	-	TGCGCCAGCAGCTTGCAGGGTCGGGATGAGCAGTTCTTC	CASSLQGRDEQFF
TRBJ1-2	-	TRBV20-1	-	TGCAGTGCTAGGGACCTACGGGGAGTCGATGGCTACACCTTC	CSARDLRGVDGYTF
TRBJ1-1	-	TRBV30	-	TGTGCCTGGAGCACGGGGCACACAGGAGGGACTGAAGCTTTCTTT	CAWSTGHTGGTEAFF
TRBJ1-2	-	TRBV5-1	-	TGCGCCAGCAGCTTGGGGGGCAGAACCGTCGATGGCTACACCTTC	CASSLGGRTVDGYTF
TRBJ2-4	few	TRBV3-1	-	TGTGCCAGCAGCCATCGTCAACAGGCCAAAAACATTCAGTACTTC	CASSHRQQAKNIQYF
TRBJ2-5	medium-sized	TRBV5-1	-	TGCGCCAGCAGCTCGGAACCCACAGGGCCCCAAGAGACCCAGTACTTC	CASSSEPTGPQETQYF
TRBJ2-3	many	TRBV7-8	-	TGTGCCAGCAGCCCGGACGTCGTTACGCAGTATTTT	CASSPDVVTQYF
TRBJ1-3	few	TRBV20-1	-	TGCAGTGCGCAAGCCGCTGGAAACACCATATATTTT	CSAQAAGNTIYF
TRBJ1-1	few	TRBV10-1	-	TGCGCCAGCAGTCGTTCCCAGAGCCTGAGCACTGAAGCTTTCTTT	CASSRSQSLSTEAFF
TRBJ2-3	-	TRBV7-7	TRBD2	TGTGCCAGCAGCTTGGGACTAGCGCCCACAGATACGCAGTATTTT	CASSLGLAPTDTQYF
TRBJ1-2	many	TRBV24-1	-	TGTGCCACCAGTGTTGCGGGTATCGGCTACACCTTC	CATSVAGIGYTF
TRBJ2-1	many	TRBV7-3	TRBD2	TGTGCCAGCAGCTTAACTCCTAGCGGGACAAATCAGTTCTTC	CASSLTPSGTNQFF
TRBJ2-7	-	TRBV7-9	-	TGTGCCAGCAGCCTTATTGGGACGGTCGCCTACGAGCAGTACTTC	CASSLIGTVAYEQYF
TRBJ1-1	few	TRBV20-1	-	TGCAGTGCTAGCGCAGGGTCGGACACTGAAGCTTTCTTT	CSASAGSDTEAFF
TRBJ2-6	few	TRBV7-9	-	TGTGCCAGCAGCCACTGGGCGGGGAAGTCTGGGGCCAACGTCCTGACTTTC	CASSHWAGKSGANVLTF
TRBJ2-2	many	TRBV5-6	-	TGTGCCAGCAGCCCGGGACATCAAACCGGGGAGCTGTTTTTT	CASSPGHQTGELFF
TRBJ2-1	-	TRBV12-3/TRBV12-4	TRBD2	TGTACCAGCAGTTTAGGCGGGGGGACCTACAATGAGCAGTTCTTC	CTSSLGGGTYNEQFF
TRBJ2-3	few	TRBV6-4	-	TGTGCCAGCGGAGAAGGTCACACAGATACGCAGTATTTT	CASGEGHTDTQYF
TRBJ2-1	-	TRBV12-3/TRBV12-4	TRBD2	TGTGCCAGCAGTTTAGGCGGGGGGACCTACAATGAGCAGTTCTTC	CASSLGGGTYNEQFF
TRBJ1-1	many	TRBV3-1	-	TGTGCCAGCAGCCAAGGTGGGGGAATAACTGAAGCTTTCTTT	CASSQGGGITEAFF
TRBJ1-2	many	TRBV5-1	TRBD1	TGCGCCAGCAGCTTGTGGTCTGACGGACAGGGGGATAACTATGGCTACACCTTC	CASSLWSDGQGDNYGYTF
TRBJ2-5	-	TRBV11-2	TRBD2	TGTGCCAGCAGCTTGTGGACTAGCGGGAGGAATGAAGAGACCCAGTACTTC	CASSLWTSGRNEETQYF
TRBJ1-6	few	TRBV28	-	TGTGCCAGCAGCCCCTGGGTGAACTCAAGGAAGAATTCACCCCTCCACTTT	CASSPWVNSRKNSPLHF
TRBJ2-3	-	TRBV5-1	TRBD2	TGCGCCAGCAGCTCAGTCGGGGGGGTATCGGATACGCAGTATTTT	CASSSVGGVSDTQYF
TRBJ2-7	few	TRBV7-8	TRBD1	TGTGCCAGCAGCTCCCAGGGACAGGCTCGAAGCTACGAGCAGTACTTC	CASSSQGQARSYEQYF
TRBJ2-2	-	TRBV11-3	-	TGTGCCAGCAGCTTAGAGGCAGGGACCGGGGAGCTGTTTTTT	CASSLEAGTGELFF
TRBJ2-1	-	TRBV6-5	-	TGTGCCAGCAGTGTCGGGAGTCCGTACAATGAGCAGTTCTTC	CASSVGSPYNEQFF
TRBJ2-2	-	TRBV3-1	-	TGTGCCAGCAGCCTTGGGACCGCTAACACCGGGGAGCTGTTTTTT	CASSLGTANTGELFF
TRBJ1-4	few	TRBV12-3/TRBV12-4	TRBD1	TGTGCCAGCAGTTTTAGCGGCCAGGGGGATGAAAAACTGTTTTTT	CASSFSGQGDEKLFF
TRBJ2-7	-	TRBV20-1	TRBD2	TGCAGTGCTAGAGATGCTGGACTAGCGGGAACCTACGAGCAGTACTTC	CSARDAGLAGTYEQYF
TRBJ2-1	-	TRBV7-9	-	TGTGCCAGCAGCTTGGTGCTAAGGGATCATGAGCAGTTCTTC	CASSLVLRDHEQFF
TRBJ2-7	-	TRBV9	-	TGTGCCAGCAGCGGACAGTTTACGCCTTACGAGCAGTACTTC	CASSGQFTPYEQYF
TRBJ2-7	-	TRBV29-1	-	TGCAGCGCCCGGGCAGGCCGGACCTACGAGCAGTACTTC	CSARAGRTYEQYF
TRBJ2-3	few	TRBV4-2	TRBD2	TGTGCCAGCAGCCAGGGACTAGCGGGGGCGAGCACAGATACGCAGTATTTT	CASSQGLAGASTDTQYF
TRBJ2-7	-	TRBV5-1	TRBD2	TGCGCCAGCAGCACCGGGACTAGGAACTCCTACGAGCAGTACTTC	CASSTGTRNSYEQYF
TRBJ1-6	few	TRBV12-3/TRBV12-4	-	TGTGCCAGCAGCTCAGGGTCCTATAATTCACCCCTCCACTTT	CASSSGSYNSPLHF
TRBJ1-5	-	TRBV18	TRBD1	TGTGCCAGCTCACCAGGACAGGGGGCTCCTCCGGGCAATCAGCCCCAGCATTTT	CASSPGQGAPPGNQPQHF
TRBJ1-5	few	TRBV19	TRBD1	TGTGCCAGTAGTATAGCCAGGGGGATCAATCAGCCCCAGCATTTT	CASSIARGINQPQHF
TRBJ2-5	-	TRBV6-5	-	TGTGCCAGCAGTCCCAGCGGCGGCCAAGAGACCCAGTACTTC	CASSPSGGQETQYF
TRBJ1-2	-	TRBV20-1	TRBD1	TGCAGTGCTAGAGACAACAGGGGGCATCGCTACACCTTC	CSARDNRGHRYTF
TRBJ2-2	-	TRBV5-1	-	TGCGCCAGCAGACAGCCCACCGGGGAGCTGTTTTTT	CASRQPTGELFF
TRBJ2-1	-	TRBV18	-	TGTGCCAGCTCAGCAGCGGCGGGAAATCTAAAAATTTACAATGAGCAGTTCTTC	CASSAAAGNLKIYNEQFF
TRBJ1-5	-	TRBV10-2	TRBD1	TGCGCCAGCAGTGAGAGGACAGGGGCGACCAATCAGCCCCAGCATTTT	CASSERTGATNQPQHF
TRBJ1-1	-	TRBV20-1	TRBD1	TGCAGTGCTCGTACAGGGGGCAACACTGAAGCTTTCTTT	CSARTGGNTEAFF
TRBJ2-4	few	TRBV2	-	TGTGCCAGCAGTGAAATCTCAGGCATTCAGTACTTC	CASSEISGIQYF